This T cell receptor beta chain comes out of a study of Tregs in tolerant kidney transplant recipients. General observations from the study: Antigen-driven expansion was suggested because donor-specific Tregs expanded more than all Tregs in tolerant patients. Some patients' samples used different primers over time, so nucleotide sequences weren't comparable. Expanding Tregs on activated donor B cells appeared to best identify donor-specific TCRbeta clones.

As concerns this clone: The antigen remains unidentified.

The protocol was immunoSEQ multiplex PCR, while the TCRdb copy is restricted to in-frame clones and leaves out a portion. The table has tens of thousands of clones, under 98% seen once. The CDR3 is 14 amino acids. Germline lookup yields CDR1 SGHNT and CDR2 YENEEA. V lost 7 bases and J 0 bases, leaving 10 bases between the germline ends. The input for sequencing was CD4+ T cells from blood, taken before the transplant. This sequence originates from a human donor who received a combined kidney and bone marrow transplant. This chain joins TRBV11-3 and TRBJ2-1, with D tentatively TRBD2 (6 bases). CDR3 residues: CASTLAPSYNEQFF. The CDR3, as DNA: TGTGCCAGCACCCTAGCGCCCTCCTACAATGAGCAGTTCTTC.